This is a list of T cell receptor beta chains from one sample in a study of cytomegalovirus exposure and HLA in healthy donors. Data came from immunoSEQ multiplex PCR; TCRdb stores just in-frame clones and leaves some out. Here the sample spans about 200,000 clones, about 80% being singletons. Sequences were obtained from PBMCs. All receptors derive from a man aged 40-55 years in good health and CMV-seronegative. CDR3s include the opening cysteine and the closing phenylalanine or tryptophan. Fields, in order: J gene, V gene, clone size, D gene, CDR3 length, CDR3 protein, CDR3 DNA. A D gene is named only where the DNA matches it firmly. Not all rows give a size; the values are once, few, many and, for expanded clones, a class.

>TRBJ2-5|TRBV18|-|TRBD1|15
CASSSRTQGLETQYF
TGTGCCAGCTCATCGAGGACACAGGGGTTAGAGACCCAGTACTTC
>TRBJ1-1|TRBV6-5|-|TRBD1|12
CASSREGAEAFF
TGTGCCAGCAGTCGCGAGGGGGCGGAAGCTTTCTTT
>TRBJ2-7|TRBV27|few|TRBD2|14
CASSSSGGVYEQYF
TGTGCCAGCAGTTCCAGCGGGGGGGTCTACGAGCAGTACTTC
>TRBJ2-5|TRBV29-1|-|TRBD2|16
CSVEGLAGGAQETQYF
TGCAGCGTTGAGGGGCTAGCGGGGGGGGCCCAAGAGACCCAGTACTTC
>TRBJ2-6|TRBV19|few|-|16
CASSIEGSAGANVLTF
TGTGCCAGTAGTATAGAGGGGAGTGCTGGGGCCAACGTCCTGACTTTC
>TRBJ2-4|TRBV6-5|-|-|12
CASLGAKNIQYF
TGTGCCAGCCTCGGAGCCAAAAACATTCAGTACTTC
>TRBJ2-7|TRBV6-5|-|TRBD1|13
CASSYRQGYEQYF
TGTGCCAGCAGTTACCGACAGGGGTACGAGCAGTACTTC
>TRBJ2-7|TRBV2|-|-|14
CASGAPTGSYEQYF
TGTGCCAGCGGCGCCCCGACAGGCTCCTACGAGCAGTACTTC
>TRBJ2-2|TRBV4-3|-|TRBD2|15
CASSQEGSGGGELFF
TGCGCCAGCAGCCAAGAGGGTAGCGGGGGCGGGGAGCTGTTTTTT
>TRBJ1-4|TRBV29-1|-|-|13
CSVKGGWSEKLFF
TGCAGCGTCAAAGGAGGCTGGAGTGAAAAACTGTTTTTT
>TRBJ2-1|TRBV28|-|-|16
CASSLGGGSSYNEQFF
TGTGCCAGCAGTTTAGGGGGAGGCAGCTCCTACAATGAGCAGTTCTTC
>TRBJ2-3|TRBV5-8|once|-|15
CASTIGLRETDTQYF
TGTGCCAGCACCATCGGACTGAGAGAGACAGATACGCAGTATTTT
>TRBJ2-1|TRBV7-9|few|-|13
CASSWERYNEQFF
TGTGCCAGCAGCTGGGAGAGGTACAATGAGCAGTTCTTC
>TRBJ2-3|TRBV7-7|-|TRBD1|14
CASSLGQRSDTQYF
TGTGCCAGCAGCTTGGGACAGAGATCAGATACGCAGTATTTT
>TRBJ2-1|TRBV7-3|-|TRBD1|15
CASSQGQGYYNEQFF
TGTGCCAGCAGCCAGGGACAGGGTTACTACAATGAGCAGTTCTTC
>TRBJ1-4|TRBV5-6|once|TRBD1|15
CASSLGQGADEKLFF
TGTGCCAGCAGCTTGGGACAGGGGGCAGATGAAAAACTGTTTTTT
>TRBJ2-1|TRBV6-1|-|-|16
CASSEFAASSYNEQFF
TGTGCCAGCAGTGAATTTGCGGCGAGCTCCTACAATGAGCAGTTCTTC
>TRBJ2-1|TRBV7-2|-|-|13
CASSSGLNNEQFF
TGTGCCAGCAGTTCGGGACTTAACAATGAGCAGTTCTTC
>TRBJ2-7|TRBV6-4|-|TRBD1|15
CASRGQGGTGYEQYF
TGTGCCAGCAGGGGACAGGGGGGTACCGGATACGAGCAGTACTTC
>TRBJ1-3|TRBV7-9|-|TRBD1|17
CASSLAGDSLSGNTIYF
TGTGCCAGCAGCTTAGCTGGGGACAGCCTCTCTGGAAACACCATATATTTT
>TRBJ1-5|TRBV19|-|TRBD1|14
CASSPTGSHQPQHF
TGTGCCAGTAGTCCGACAGGGAGCCATCAGCCCCAGCATTTT
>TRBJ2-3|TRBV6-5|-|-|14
CASSYSSLADTQYF
TGTGCCAGCAGTTACTCGAGCCTGGCAGATACGCAGTATTTT
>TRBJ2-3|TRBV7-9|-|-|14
CASSLSTSTDTQYF
TGTGCCAGCAGCCTGTCCACTAGTACAGATACGCAGTATTTT
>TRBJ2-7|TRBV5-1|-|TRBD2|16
CASSLAVLAGPNEQYF
TGCGCCAGCAGCTTGGCAGTACTAGCGGGACCCAACGAGCAGTACTTC
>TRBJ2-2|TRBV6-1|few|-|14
CASRSPANTGELFF
TGTGCCAGCAGGTCACCAGCGAACACCGGGGAGCTGTTTTTT
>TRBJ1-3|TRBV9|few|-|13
CASSLYSGNTIYF
TGTGCCAGCAGCCTCTACTCTGGAAACACCATATATTTT
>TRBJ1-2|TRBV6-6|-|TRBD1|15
CASRDRTGGFYGYTF
TGTGCCAGCAGGGACCGGACAGGGGGGTTCTATGGCTACACCTTC
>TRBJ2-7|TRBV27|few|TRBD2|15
CASSFGLAGTHEQYF
TGTGCCAGCAGTTTCGGACTAGCGGGAACCCACGAGCAGTACTTC
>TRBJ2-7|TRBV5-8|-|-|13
CASSLDRDREQYF
TGTGCCAGCAGCTTGGACAGGGATCGGGAGCAGTACTTC
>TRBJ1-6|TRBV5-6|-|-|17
CASSPSSGFSYNSPLHF
TGTGCCAGCAGCCCCTCGTCGGGTTTCTCCTATAATTCACCCCTCCACTTT
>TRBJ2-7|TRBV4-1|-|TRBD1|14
CASSQEDRALEQYF
TGCGCCAGCAGCCAAGAAGACAGGGCCCTCGAGCAGTACTTC
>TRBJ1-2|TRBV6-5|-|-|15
CASSSEPAALSGYTF
TGTGCCAGCAGCTCAGAGCCGGCGGCTCTCTCAGGCTACACCTTC
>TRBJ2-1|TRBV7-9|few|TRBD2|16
CASSLGASGMYNEQFF
TGTGCCAGCAGCTTAGGGGCTAGCGGGATGTACAATGAGCAGTTCTTC
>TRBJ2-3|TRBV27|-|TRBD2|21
CASSLSLGLAGGRVSTDTQYF
TGTGCCAGCAGTTTATCCCTTGGACTAGCGGGGGGTCGGGTTAGCACAGATACGCAGTATTTT
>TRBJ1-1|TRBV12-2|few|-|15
CASRPRGGQNTEAFF
TGTGCAAGTCGCCCTAGGGGGGGCCAGAACACTGAAGCTTTCTTT
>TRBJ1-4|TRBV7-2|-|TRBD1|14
CASSPDRGGEKLFF
TGTGCCAGCAGCCCCGACAGGGGTGGGGAAAAACTGTTTTTT
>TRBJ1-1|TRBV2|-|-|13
CASSRKGGTEAFF
TGTGCCAGCAGTCGCAAGGGGGGGACTGAAGCTTTCTTT
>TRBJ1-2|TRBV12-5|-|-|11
CASGSHNGYTF
TGTGCTAGTGGTTCCCACAATGGCTACACCTTC
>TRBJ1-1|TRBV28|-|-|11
CASSGEVKAFF
TGTGCCAGCAGTGGGGAGGTTAAAGCTTTCTTT
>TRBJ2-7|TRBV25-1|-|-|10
CASNRYEQYF
TGTGCCAGCAACAGATACGAGCAGTACTTC
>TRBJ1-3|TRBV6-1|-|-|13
CASREPSGSTIYF
TGTGCCAGCAGGGAACCATCGGGGTCCACCATATATTTT
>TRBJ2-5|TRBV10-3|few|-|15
CAIRPQGGGLETQYF
TGTGCCATCAGGCCCCAGGGAGGTGGCTTGGAGACCCAGTACTTC
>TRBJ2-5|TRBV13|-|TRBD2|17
CASSSPWDREELETQYF
TGTGCCAGCAGCTCCCCTTGGGATCGGGAGGAGTTGGAGACCCAGTACTTC
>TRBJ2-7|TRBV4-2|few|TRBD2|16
CASSQGLGLARYEQYF
TGTGCCAGCAGCCAAGGCCTTGGACTAGCGAGATACGAGCAGTACTTC
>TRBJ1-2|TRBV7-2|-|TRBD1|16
CASSPPNRGQFYGYTF
TGTGCCAGCAGCCCTCCGAACAGGGGGCAATTTTATGGCTACACCTTC
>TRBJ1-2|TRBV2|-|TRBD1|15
CASRPYPGQTSGYTF
TGTGCCAGCAGGCCTTATCCGGGACAGACCTCTGGCTACACCTTC
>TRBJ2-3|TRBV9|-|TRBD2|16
CASSVVSAGGTDTQYF
TGTGCCAGCAGCGTAGTTTCCGCGGGAGGCACAGATACGCAGTATTTT
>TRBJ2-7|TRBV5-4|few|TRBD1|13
CASTLDRGVEQYF
TGTGCCAGCACCCTAGACAGGGGAGTCGAGCAGTACTTC
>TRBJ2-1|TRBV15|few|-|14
CATSRDSFDNEQFF
TGTGCCACCAGCAGAGATAGCTTTGACAATGAGCAGTTCTTC
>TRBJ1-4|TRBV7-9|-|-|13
CASSFAGGEKLFF
TGTGCCAGCAGCTTCGCCGGGGGGGAAAAACTGTTTTTT
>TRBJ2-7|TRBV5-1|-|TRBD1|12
CARPQGDHEQYF
TGCGCCAGACCACAGGGGGACCACGAGCAGTACTTC
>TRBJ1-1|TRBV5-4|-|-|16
CASSSGEARVNTEAFF
TGTGCCAGCAGTTCCGGGGAAGCTCGTGTGAACACTGAAGCTTTCTTT
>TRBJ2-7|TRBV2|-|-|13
CASSELGRYEQYF
TGTGCCAGCAGTGAACTCGGTAGATACGAGCAGTACTTC
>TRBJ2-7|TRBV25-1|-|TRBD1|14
CASSELGQGFEQYF
TGTGCCAGCAGTGAACTGGGACAGGGGTTCGAGCAGTACTTC
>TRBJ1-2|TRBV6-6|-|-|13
CASRLDSLYGYTF
TGTGCCAGCAGACTGGACAGTCTCTATGGCTACACCTTC
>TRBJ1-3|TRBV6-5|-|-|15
CATIGTTVSGNTIYF
TGTGCCACCATTGGGACTACAGTCTCTGGAAACACCATATATTTT
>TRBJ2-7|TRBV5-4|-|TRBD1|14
CASSSRDRVHEQYF
TGTGCCAGCAGCTCCCGGGACAGGGTGCACGAGCAGTACTTC